This TCR beta chain derives from a study of control samples from healthy donors and cancer patients. Germline CDR1 MNHEY, CDR2 SMNVEV (reference sequence). J gave up 3 bases and V 3 bases, and 3 bases lay outside the gene matches. The CDR3 consists of 15 residues. Only in-frame clones appear in the TCRdb table, and some are missing; sequencing was by immunoSEQ multiplex PCR. The sample shows 130,000 or so clones, more than 80% of them seen only once. Sequencing was done on a sample of blood. The chain combines TRBV27 with TRBJ2-1; 9 positions agree with TRBD2. The sequence derives from a man aged 18 to 29 in good health. The CDR3: CASSFASGVYNEQFF. CDR3 bases: TGTGCCAGCAGTTTCGCTAGCGGGGTCTACAATGAGCAGTTCTTC.